This T cell receptor (beta chain) was captured in a study of cytomegalovirus exposure and HLA in healthy donors. At the level of the study: The 120 validation repertoires and the approximately 630 first-cohort repertoires shared a platform, a later analysis reported. Study-level points and caveats: Among TCR beta chains, those listed as cytomegalovirus-associated numbered around 160. The majority of TCR sequences were rare, yet some public TCRs appeared in many donors.

Worth noting for this clone: Its target is not known.

Using immunoSEQ multiplex PCR, the repertoire was profiled, and TCRdb retains in-frame clones only, with some absent. The table has over 150,000 clones, roughly four fifths seen once; the top ten hold about 3%. CDR3 length: 17 residues. CDR1 and CDR2 from the germline V gene are SGHRS and YFSETQ. V lost 0 bases, J lost 7 bases, and 22 bases lay in between. The genes are TRBV5-1 and TRBJ1-2; D unresolved. The sequencing input was PBMCs. This receptor was identified in a young woman in good health and CMV-seropositive. The CDR3 reads CASSLESVGPPGSGYTF. CDR3 bases: TGCGCCAGCAGCTTGGAGTCCGTCGGACCGCCGGGAAGTGGCTACACCTTC.